The entry below gives a single T cell receptor (beta chain) sequence along with its context. The antigen remains undetermined. The sample contains more than one DNA sequence encoding this CDR3. This table comes from immunoSEQ multiplex PCR, and its TCRdb copy is limited to in-frame clones, with some not included. The sample records fewer than 1 million clones, approximately 96% being singletons. Positive CCR7 selection of CD45RO-negative cells yielded the naive CD8 cells, and terminally differentiated effector memory CD45RA+ cells were excluded. The data were taken from a study of shared clonotypes between healthy human individuals. Study-level background: Donors, aged 18 to 49, were a couple of women and three men. General study findings and limits: On the whole, naive subsets had larger estimated richness than memory subsets had. Naive CD4 clonotype sharing across several donors was 5% to 6%. It was expected that sequencing depth would affect clonotype sharing among donors.

The specimen was naive CD8+ T cells sorted from blood. The TCR was taken from a man aged 25 to 40 in good health.

The CDR3 region is CASSVGANEQFF. CDR3 coding DNA: TGTGCCAGCAGCGTAGGGGCTAATGAGCAGTTCTTC. This chain joins TRBV9 and TRBJ2-1; D ambiguous. CDR1 is SGDLS, CDR2 YYNGEE, per germline. V gave up 0 bases and J gave up 7 bases, with 5 bases separating them. The CDR3 contains 12 residues.